The clone carrying this T cell receptor (beta chain) appeared once. Its antigen is currently unknown. This sample is drawn from a study of shared clonotypes between healthy human individuals. The wider study: Per donor, three plates held CD4 naive cells, three held CD4 memory, two held CD8 naive and one held CD8 memory.

General study findings and limits: Generation probabilities were higher for clonotypes shared across all four sorted-subset donors than for unshared ones.

V gave up 6 bases and J gave up 7 bases; unmatched junction bases: 4. The CDR3 runs 15 residues. Germline V CDR1 and CDR2: MNHNS, SASEGT. This table comes from immunoSEQ multiplex PCR, and its TCRdb copy is limited to in-frame clones, with some not included. The sample includes approximately 340,000 clones, over 65% of them seen just once. The chain links TRBV6-1 to TRBJ2-1; 15 bases are a match to TRBD2. The sequence was obtained from a man aged 25-40 years in good health. The sample comprised memory CD4+ T cells sorted from blood. The subset is: CD45RA-negative fraction. The CDR3, as DNA: TGTGCCAGCAGAACCGGGACTAGCGGGAGGAATGAGCAGTTCTTC. Amino acid sequence: CASRTGTSGRNEQFF.